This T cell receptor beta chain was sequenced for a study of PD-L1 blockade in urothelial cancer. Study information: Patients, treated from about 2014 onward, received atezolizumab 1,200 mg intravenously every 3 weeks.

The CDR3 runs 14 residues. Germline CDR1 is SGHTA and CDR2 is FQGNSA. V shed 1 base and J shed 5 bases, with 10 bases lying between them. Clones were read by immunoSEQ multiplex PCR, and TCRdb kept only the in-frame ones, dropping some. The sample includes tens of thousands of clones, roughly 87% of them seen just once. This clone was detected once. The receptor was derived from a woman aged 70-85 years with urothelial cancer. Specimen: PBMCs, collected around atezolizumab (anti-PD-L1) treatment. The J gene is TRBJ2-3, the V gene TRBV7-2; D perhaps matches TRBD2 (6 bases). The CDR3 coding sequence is TGTGCCAGCAGCTTAGGGCAAGCGGGAGATACGCAGTATTTT. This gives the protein CASSLGQAGDTQYF.